Each of the 29 T cell receptor beta chains below was sequenced from the same sample in a study of blood T cells in healthy people across ages (dated by TCRdb to 2014 to 2015). Library preparation used 5' RACE. The sample was run on an Illumina HiSeq 2500. A second roughly 6 to 12 cycle PCR used a sample-barcoded 5' primer and a J-beta primer mix. TCRdb trimmed public reads at Q25 via fastp, called clones via MiXCR and kept in-frame beta chains. Identical CDR3 protein sequences are pooled into one entry, listed with their most common genes and DNA. Counted in this sample were around 1.1 million distinct CDR3 sequences; 35% to 40% of them appeared once. The top ten clonotypes cover roughly 14% of the sample. What was sequenced was blood. These receptors all stem from a man aged 18-30 years in good health.

The V call is TRBV9, the J call TRBJ2-1; tentatively, D is TRBD1 (5 bases). TRBJ2-7 explains the end of the DNA better; the J call may be wrong. Looked up from germline, CDR1 is SGDLS and CDR2 is YYNGEE. The CDR3 extends over 16 amino acids. The CDR3 region has the DNA TGTGCCAGCAGCGTAGCTCTAGGGGAAAGCTACAATGAGCAGTACTTC. Translating it yields CASSVALGESYNEQYF.

The chain links TRBV7-8 to TRBJ2-4; TRBD1 matches at 9 bases. J was trimmed by 3 bases and V by 5 bases; bases with no gene match: 5. The CDR3 has 15 amino acids. Germline V gene lookup returns CDR1 SGHVS and CDR2 FQNEAQ. CDR3 coding DNA: TGTGCCAGCAGCCTCGGGACAGGGATCAAAAACATTCAGTACTTC. Translated, it gives CASSLGTGIKNIQYF.

This clonotype occurred many times. The chain links TRBV12-3 or TRBV12-4 to TRBJ1-2; D not resolved. CDR3 length: 12 amino acids. V lost 4 bases and J lost 9, with 12 bases in between. The CDR3 nucleotides read TGTGCCAGCAGTTCCGGCCTGAGTCGCTACACCTTC. Protein product: CASSSGLSRYTF.

This clonotype was found many times. CDR3 bases: TGTGCCAGCAGTCCCCCAGGGGGATATGGCTACACCTTC. It yields the protein CASSPPGGYGYTF. The chain is built from TRBV12-3 or TRBV12-4 and TRBJ1-2; 7 nucleotides agree with TRBD1. V shed 5 bases, J shed 5 bases, and the junction held 5 bases outside the gene matches. This CDR3 contains 13 residues.

The V gene is TRBV6-1, the J gene TRBJ2-7, with D possibly called TRBD1 or TRBD2 (6 bases each). V lost 5 bases and J 5 bases, leaving 13 bases between the germline ends. The CDR3 extends over 13 amino acids. Germline V gene lookup returns CDR1 MNHNS and CDR2 SASEGT. CDR3 loop: CASSNAGEDEQYF. Here the CDR3 DNA reads TGTGCCAGCAGTAACGCAGGGGAGGACGAGCAGTACTTC.

The gene calls are TRBV4-1 and TRBJ1-5; 9 bases are shared with TRBD1. There are 18 residues in the CDR3. Germline V lookup: CDR1 MGHRA, CDR2 YSYEKL. Losses at the gene ends were 1 base for V and 1 base for J; bases not matched to a gene: 8. This CDR3 reads CASSQGTGGLLSNQPQHF. The CDR3 DNA is TGCGCCAGCAGCCAAGGAACAGGGGGCCTTTTAAGCAATCAGCCCCAGCATTTT.

This clonotype was seen ten or more times. The chain combines TRBV18 with TRBJ2-7, with a possible D match to TRBD1 (6 bases). Per germline, CDR1 KGHSH and CDR2 LQKENI. V was pared by 8 bases and J by 3 bases, with 11 bases between. The CDR3 length is 12 residues. The CDR3: CASSPTGYEQYF. The CDR3, as DNA: TGTGCCAGCAGTCCGACAGGCTACGAGCAGTACTTC.

This clonotype has only a few counts. The J gene is TRBJ1-1, the V gene TRBV7-3; D is possibly TRBD1 (6 bases). V gave up 5 bases and J gave up 0 bases, with 19 bases separating them. Germline assignment: CDR1 SGHTA and CDR2 FQGTGA. This CDR3 comprises 17 residues. The DNA of the CDR3 is TGTGCCAGCAGCCCCGTGGGACAAAAGCGGGTGAACACTGAAGCTTTCTTT. Protein: CASSPVGQKRVNTEAFF.

The J gene is TRBJ2-7, the V gene TRBV11-2, with no clear D. V lost 0 bases to trimming and J lost 0 bases, with 15 bases between them. CDR1 is SGHAT, CDR2 FQNNGV, per germline. The CDR3 runs 17 residues. CDR3 bases: TGTGCCAGCAGCTTAGAACTATCAGGCTACAGCTCCTACGAGCAGTACTTC. Protein product: CASSLELSGYSSYEQYF.

The V call is TRBV7-8, the J call TRBJ2-1, with 8 nucleotides matching TRBD2. The assigned J gene may be wrong: the sequence end matches TRBJ2-7 better. CDR1 and CDR2 (germline): SGHVS, FQNEAQ. This CDR3 is built from 16 residues. The CDR3 DNA is TGTGCCAGCAGACGGCTAGCGGGTGGGTCCTACAATGAGCAGTACTTC. It yields the protein CASRRLAGGSYNEQYF.

The chain employs TRBV27 and TRBJ2-7, with TRBD1 as a possible D gene (6 bases). The DNA end is a closer match to TRBJ2-5, so the J assignment may be wrong. Germline CDR1 reads MNHEY; CDR2 reads SMNVEV (reference sequence). The CDR3 has 13 amino acids. CDR3 in amino acids: CASRPNRVETQYF. For the CDR3, the DNA is TGTGCCAGCAGACCAAACAGGGTTGAGACCCAGTACTTC.

The CDR3 reads CSARGGAGDSTDTQYF. CDR3 DNA sequence: TGCAGTGCTAGAGGAGGGGCGGGGGATAGCACAGATACGCAGTATTTT. The V call is TRBV20-1, the J call TRBJ2-3, with 7 nucleotides matching TRBD2. Per germline, CDR1 DFQATT and CDR2 SNEGSKA (reference sequence). V was pared by 1 base and J by 0 bases, with 7 bases of the junction left unmatched. The CDR3 has 16 residues.

Points on this clonotype: Being one base from a much bigger clone, this may be a read error. This chain connects TRBV20-1 to TRBJ2-1, with D perhaps matching TRBD1 (6 bases). The CDR3 spans 14 residues. Germline V gene lookup returns CDR1 DFQATT and CDR2 SNEGSKA (reference sequence). CDR3 DNA sequence: TGCAGTGCTCAAGACAGGCCGGGTTACAATGGGCAGTTCTTC. As protein: CSAQDRPGYNGQFF.

This sequence joins TRBV7-2 and TRBJ1-5; D uncertain. V dropped 3 bases and J dropped 7 bases, with 13 bases sitting between them. The CDR3 has 14 amino acids. The germline V gene has CDR1 SGHTA and CDR2 FQGNSA. This CDR3 reads CASSLGNFRQPQHF. DNA for the CDR3: TGTGCCAGCAGCTTGGGAAATTTTAGACAGCCCCAGCATTTT.

Turning to this clonotype: One junction end does not reproduce the germline sequence, and a read error may be involved. This rearrangement joins TRBV5-1 to TRBJ2-3; TRBD2 might be the D (5 bases). Germline CDR1 is SGHRS and CDR2 is YFSETQ. The CDR3 is made up of 14 amino acids. As DNA, the CDR3 is TGCGCCAGCAGCTCCTCGGACTTCACAGATACTCAGTATTTT. Translation: CASSSSDFTDTQYF.

This clonotype was observed at least ten times. This chain connects TRBV27 to TRBJ2-7, with TRBD1 matching 8 bases. V was pared by 5 bases and J by 0 bases, with 9 bases of the junction left unmatched. The CDR3 is made up of 16 amino acids. The germline CDR1 and CDR2 sequences are MNHEY and SMNVEV (reference sequence). The chain's CDR3 is CASSGRRTGNSYEQYF. CDR3 bases: TGTGCCAGCAGTGGCCGCAGGACAGGGAACTCCTACGAGCAGTACTTC.

The chain combines TRBV2 with TRBJ1-2; D gene uncertain. Looked up from germline, CDR1 is SNHLY and CDR2 is FYNNEI. Trimming removed 0 bases from V and 7 bases from J, with 6 bases in between. This CDR3 contains 12 residues. This CDR3 is CASSEAGFGYTF. The DNA of the CDR3 is TGTGCCAGCAGTGAAGCGGGATTTGGCTACACCTTC.

This clonotype was observed a handful of times. The chain has TRBV12-3 or TRBV12-4 and TRBJ1-2, with D possibly being TRBD1 (5 bases). CDR3 length: 15 amino acids. With 4 bases removed from V and 4 bases from J, the gap between germline ends came to 16 bases. CDR3 in amino acids: CASSSQGTPSYGYTF. As DNA, the CDR3 is TGTGCCAGCAGTTCGCAGGGTACCCCTAGCTATGGCTACACCTTC.

The DNA for the CDR3 is TGCAGTGCTATGTACGAAGAGACCCAGTACTTC. Its protein product is CSAMYEETQYF. This chain uses TRBV20-1 with TRBJ2-5; D unclear. Germline V lookup: CDR1 DFQATT, CDR2 SNEGSKA (reference sequence). V was pared by 4 bases and J by 3 bases, with 6 bases between. The CDR3 loop spans 11 amino acids.

This chain joins TRBV7-2 and TRBJ2-1; the match to TRBD2 covers 9 bases. Germline trimming cut 1 base from V and 10 bases from J; bases unmatched to any gene: 5. CDR3 length: 14 residues. The germline CDR1 and CDR2 sequences are SGHTA and FQGNSA. The DNA of the CDR3 is TGTGCCAGCAGCTTAGTTAGCGGGGGTACCGAGCAGTTCTTC. As protein: CASSLVSGGTEQFF. Filled out from reference TRBV7-2 and TRBJ2-1, the complete variable domain reads GAGVSQSPSNKVTEKGKDVELRCDPISGHTALYWYRQSLGQGLEFLIYFQGNSAPDKSGLPSDRFSAERTGGSVSTLTIQRTQQEDSAVYLCASSLVSGGTEQFFGPGTRLTVL.

Comment on this clonotype: It is unclear where the CDR3 begins or ends on the DNA, so no DNA is shown, and the CDR3 is as TCRdb lists it. The V gene is TRBV5-1, the J gene TRBJ1-2; the D call in the table, TRBD1, was not verified against the DNA. The CDR3 adds up to 16 amino acids, both ends counted. Germline V CDR1 and CDR2: SGHRS, YFSETQ. CDR3 in amino acids: CATSYRDRGLDYGCTF.

This clonotype was seen more than once but under ten times. This sequence joins TRBV6-6 and TRBJ1-1; 9 bases line up with TRBD1. With 4 bases clipped from V and 4 bases from J, the junction kept 4 bases outside the gene matches. This CDR3 is 14 amino acids long. Germline V gives CDR1 MNHNY, CDR2 SVGAGI (reference sequence). The CDR3 DNA sequence: TGTGCCAGCAGTTCCGGGACAGGGCTCACTGAAGCTTTCTTT. Residues: CASSSGTGLTEAFF.

In its sample, this clonotype was seen a few times. The chain recombines TRBV10-3 with TRBJ1-1; no definite D call. V was cut by 0 bases and J by 3 bases, with 8 bases left in between. Per the germline V gene, CDR1 is ENHRY and CDR2 is SYGVKD. The CDR3 consists of 14 residues. CDR3 nucleotide sequence: TGTGCCATCAGTGAGTCTGAGGTGGACACTGAAGCTTTCTTT. Protein sequence: CAISESEVDTEAFF.

The chain couples TRBV7-8 to TRBJ2-2, with TRBD1 matching 7 bases. The CDR3 has 20 residues. Germline V gene data show CDR1 as SGHVS and CDR2 as FQNEAQ. After removal of 4 bases from V and 3 bases from J, the junction contained 20 bases not matched to a gene. The CDR3 DNA sequence: TGTGCCAGCAGCTCCTATTACCACAGGGGCGCAAGGACGGACACCGGGGAGCTGTTTTTT. Protein product: CASSSYYHRGARTDTGELFF. Full variable domain (missing parts from reference TRBV7-8 and TRBJ2-2): GAGVSQSPRYKVAKRGQDVALRCDPISGHVSLFWYQQALGQGPEFLTYFQNEAQLDKSGLPSDRFFAERPEGSVSTLKIQRTQQEDSAVYLCASSSYYHRGARTDTGELFFGEGSRLTVL.

The chain carries TRBV4-3 and TRBJ1-3; D uncertain. Germline V CDR1 and CDR2: LGHNA, YSLEER. The ends were cut back, 0 bases at V and 3 bases at J, with 9 bases in the middle. This CDR3 region has 15 residues. The DNA for the CDR3 is TGCGCCAGCAGCCAAGATGCGACGGATGGAAACACCATATATTTT. This gives the protein CASSQDATDGNTIYF.

This clonotype was detected many times. The V gene is TRBV6-5, the J gene TRBJ2-6, with no clear D. Between the trimmed V and J ends, which lost 0 bases and 1 base, there was a span of 4 bases. CDR3 length: 15 residues. Germline loops: CDR1 MNHEY, CDR2 SVGAGI. This CDR3 is CASSYSSSGANVLTF. CDR3 bases: TGTGCCAGCAGTTACTCTTCTTCTGGGGCCAACGTCCTGACTTTC.

This clonotype was seen a few times. The chain joins TRBV6-5 to TRBJ2-7; 9 nucleotides match TRBD1. V lost 7 bases, J lost 7 bases, and 8 bases stayed unmatched. Germline CDR1 and CDR2: MNHEY and SVGAGI. CDR3 length: 13 amino acids. The CDR3 protein is CASKTGGAEEQYF. The CDR3, as DNA: TGTGCCAGCAAAACAGGGGGCGCGGAAGAGCAGTACTTC.

This rearrangement joins TRBV20-1 to TRBJ2-1; TRBD2 agrees at 12 bases. CDR1 and CDR2 (germline): DFQATT, SNEGSKA (reference sequence). Trimming cost V 1 base and J 5 bases; bases outside gene matches: 9. The CDR3 has 17 amino acids. The CDR3 is CSARAPTRLAGDNEQFF. Written as DNA, the CDR3 is TGCAGTGCTAGAGCCCCTACTCGACTAGCGGGGGACAATGAGCAGTTCTTC.

The chain links TRBV28 to TRBJ1-5; 7 nucleotides match TRBD1. The trim removed 1 base at V and 2 bases at J, leaving 14 bases unmatched. The length of the CDR3 is 19 residues. Germline CDR1 reads MDHEN; CDR2 reads SYDVKM. The CDR3 spells CASSLLLRDSYFGNQPQHF. In nucleotides, the CDR3 is TGTGCCAGCAGTTTATTACTAAGGGACAGTTATTTCGGCAATCAGCCCCAGCATTTT.